These 28 T cell receptor beta chains were all obtained from the same sample, sequenced in a study of blood T cell repertoires in COVID-19. This table comes from immunoSEQ multiplex PCR, and its TCRdb copy is limited to in-frame clones, with some not included. The sample records around 150,000 clones, about four fifths being singletons. Input material: peripheral blood. These receptors all come from an older woman with acute or convalescent COVID-19.

This clone was recorded once. The V call is TRBV30, the J call TRBJ2-2, with 7 bases matching TRBD1. This CDR3 has 13 amino acids. Losses at the gene ends were 7 bases for V and 6 bases for J; bases not matched to a gene: 8. Germline V gene sequence: CDR1 GTSNPN, CDR2 SVGIG (reference sequence). CDR3 protein: CAFKTGEAGELFF. CDR3 in DNA: TGTGCCTTTAAAACAGGGGAAGCCGGGGAGCTGTTTTTT.

The gene calls are TRBV5-1 and TRBJ2-7; 11 nucleotides align to TRBD2. V trimming: 3 bases; J trimming: 2 bases; junction bases outside the gene matches: 4. CDR3 length: 15 amino acids. Germline CDR1 is SGHRS and CDR2 is YFSETQ. In nucleotides, the CDR3 is TGCGCCAGCAGCTGGGGGACTAGCGGCCCCTACGAGCAGTACTTC. It specifies CASSWGTSGPYEQYF.

The genes are TRBV11-3 and TRBJ1-3; no clear D. Trimming took off 1 base at V and 2 bases at J, with 6 bases between the two ends. CDR1 and CDR2 from the germline V gene are SGHNT and YENEEA. The CDR3 is 14 amino acids. As DNA, the CDR3 is TGTGCCAGCAGCTTAGGTCCAACTGGAAACACCATATATTTT. Residues: CASSLGPTGNTIYF.

The DNA of the CDR3 is TGTGCCAGCAGCTTAGGAGGGAATTCGAACACTGAAGCTTTCTTT. Translation: CASSLGGNSNTEAFF. V gene TRBV7-9 combines with J gene TRBJ1-1; D unclear. Trimming removed 1 base at V and 1 base at J, with 10 bases between. This CDR3 has 15 residues. In germline, CDR1 is SEHNR, CDR2 FQNEAQ (reference sequence).

The chain uses TRBV29-1 and TRBJ2-5; D is perhaps TRBD1 (5 bases). CDR1 and CDR2 (germline): SQVTM, ANQGSEA. The CDR3 has 17 residues. V shed 1 base and J shed 5 bases, with 23 bases lying between them. The CDR3 spells CSVEAEGVGAKSETQYF. The CDR3 DNA reads TGCAGCGTTGAAGCCGAAGGGGTAGGAGCGAAGTCGGAGACCCAGTACTTC.

The chain is built from TRBV29-1 and TRBJ2-7, with 10 bases aligning to TRBD2. Losses at the gene ends were 6 bases for V and 4 bases for J; bases not matched to a gene: 6. The length of the CDR3 is 13 residues. From germline, CDR1 is SQVTM and CDR2 ANQGSEA. CDR3 in amino acids: CSVLTSGLYEQYF. Here the CDR3 DNA reads TGCAGCGTATTGACTAGCGGGTTATACGAGCAGTACTTC.

The chain has TRBV30 and TRBJ1-1; D call uncertain. Trimming removed 3 bases from V and 0 bases from J, with 11 bases in between. Per germline, CDR1 GTSNPN and CDR2 SVGIG (reference sequence). The length of the CDR3 is 14 residues. The DNA for the CDR3 is TGTGCCTGGAGAAGGCAGGCCATGAACACTGAAGCTTTCTTT. This encodes CAWRRQAMNTEAFF.

V is TRBV6-1 and J is TRBJ1-2; 9 bases align to TRBD1. The CDR3 is 15 amino acids. With 3 bases clipped from V and 4 bases from J, the junction kept 6 bases outside the gene matches. In germline, CDR1 is MNHNS, CDR2 SASEGT. DNA of the CDR3: TGTGCCAGCAGTGACGGTACAGGGGGCGGCTATGGCTACACCTTC. Translating it yields CASSDGTGGGYGYTF.

The chain joins TRBV3-1 (or the pseudogene TRBV3-2) to TRBJ2-3; 16 nucleotides align to TRBD2. Unmatched junction bases numbered 7, after V lost 3 bases and J lost 7 bases. This CDR3 contains 17 residues. CDR1 and CDR2 from the germline V gene are LGHDT and YNNKEL (reference sequence). CDR3 nucleotides: TGTGCCAGCAGCCAGGCGCCGGGACTAGCGGGGGGGTATACGCAGTATTTT. Amino acids: CASSQAPGLAGGYTQYF.

This chain connects TRBV10-3 to TRBJ1-2, with TRBD1 matching 7 bases. Looked up from germline, CDR1 is ENHRY and CDR2 is SYGVKD. The J segment lost 3 bases and the V segment lost 6 bases, leaving 1 base of the junction unmatched. The CDR3 has 12 residues. The CDR3 coding sequence is TGTGCCATCAGAGGACAGGACTATGGCTACACCTTC. It specifies CAIRGQDYGYTF.

The gene calls are TRBV7-6 and TRBJ1-1; D remains ambiguous. CDR1 and CDR2 (germline): SGHVS, FNYEAQ. The CDR3 is made up of 14 amino acids. V gave up 5 bases and J gave up 0 bases, with 10 bases separating them. CDR3 sequence (DNA): TGTGCCAGCAGCAATCCCGGGATGAACACTGAAGCTTTCTTT. Amino acid sequence: CASSNPGMNTEAFF.

The chain is built from TRBV3-1 (or the pseudogene TRBV3-2) and TRBJ2-7; weak D call: TRBD2 (6 bases). The V and J ends lost 4 bases and 4 bases respectively, with 14 bases between them. Germline V gene sequence: CDR1 LGHDT, CDR2 YNNKEL (reference sequence). This CDR3 comprises 14 residues. Here the CDR3 reads CASSLAGSRYEQYF. The CDR3 DNA sequence: TGTGCCAGCAGCCTGGCGGGATCTCGATACGAGCAGTACTTC.

V gene TRBV27 combines with J gene TRBJ2-3, with 10 nucleotides matching TRBD2. CDR1 and CDR2 from the germline V gene are MNHEY and SMNVEV (reference sequence). The CDR3 extends over 15 amino acids. The V gene end was trimmed by 6 bases and the J gene end by 8 bases; junction bases not matched to a gene: 11. The chain's CDR3 is CASRGSSGSRGTQYF. In DNA form, the CDR3 reads TGTGCCAGCAGGGGATCTAGCGGGAGCCGAGGTACGCAGTATTTT.

The V call is TRBV7-2, the J call TRBJ1-2, with D maybe TRBD1 (5 bases). The V end lost 5 bases, the J end lost 2 bases, and 18 bases lay between the germline ends. The length of the CDR3 is 16 residues. CDR1 and CDR2 (germline): SGHTA, FQGNSA. The CDR3 DNA follows: TGTGCCAGCAGCCCCCAGGGTTTTGGGGGGAACTATGGCTACACCTTC. Its translation is CASSPQGFGGNYGYTF.

The chain is built from TRBV29-1 and TRBJ2-7; 12 bases are a match to TRBD1. Germline trimming cut 8 bases from V and 1 base from J; bases unmatched to any gene: 21. CDR1 and CDR2 (germline): SQVTM, ANQGSEA. This CDR3 is built from 19 residues. The CDR3 DNA follows: TGCAGCCACGAAAATGGGACAGGGGGCGCCGGGGGATTATCCTACGAGCAGTACTTC. Its translation is CSHENGTGGAGGLSYEQYF.

The chain links TRBV2 to TRBJ2-1; 15 bases match TRBD2. Germline lookup yields CDR1 SNHLY and CDR2 FYNNEI. The CDR3 sequence is 14 residues long. V trimming: 7 bases; J trimming: 7 bases; junction bases outside the gene matches: 2. In nucleotides, the CDR3 is TGTGCCAGCATTGGGACTAGCGGGAGGAATGAGCAGTTCTTC. Amino acid sequence: CASIGTSGRNEQFF.

V and J are TRBV29-1 and TRBJ2-1; no definite D call. Germline V gene lookup returns CDR1 SQVTM and CDR2 ANQGSEA. CDR3 length: 14 amino acids. Trimming took off 1 base at V and 5 bases at J, with 12 bases between the two ends. Here the CDR3 DNA reads TGCAGCGTTGAAGCACACATGCTTAACAATGAGCAGTTCTTC. It yields the protein CSVEAHMLNNEQFF.

The V and J genes are TRBV28 and TRBJ1-2; 7 positions agree with TRBD1. The junction had 5 bases not matched to a gene; V was cut back by 6 bases and J by 4 bases. Germline CDR1 reads MDHEN; CDR2 reads SYDVKM. This CDR3 has 13 amino acids. CDR3 loop: CASRQTGVYGYTF. The CDR3 DNA follows: TGTGCCAGCAGACAAACAGGGGTCTATGGCTACACCTTC.

This chain links TRBV6-6 with TRBJ1-5, with D perhaps TRBD1 (6 bases). Germline assignment: CDR1 MNHNY and CDR2 SVGAGI (reference sequence). V was trimmed by 5 bases and J by 5 bases, leaving 25 bases between them. The CDR3 has 18 residues. The chain's CDR3 is CASSPGEVAALGYQPQHF. The CDR3 DNA is TGTGCCAGCAGTCCAGGGGAAGTAGCTGCGTTGGGATATCAGCCCCAGCATTTT.

The CDR3 nucleotides are TGTGCCAGCAGCTTGGTGGAGGGGTTAGGGCAGCCCCAGCATTTT. Translation gives CASSLVEGLGQPQHF. This chain uses TRBV5-8 with TRBJ1-5, with D possibly being TRBD1 (5 bases). CDR3 size: 15 residues. Per germline, CDR1 SGHTS and CDR2 YDEGEE. The V gene lost 0 bases and the J gene lost 7 bases, with 14 bases spanning the gap.

The chain carries TRBV4-1 and TRBJ2-1; 8 bases fit TRBD2. The CDR3 consists of 15 residues. CDR1 and CDR2 (germline): MGHRA, YSYEKL. Unmatched junction bases numbered 8, after V lost 7 bases and J lost 3 bases. The CDR3 nucleotides read TGCGCCAGCAAGTGGAGCGGGAGCGACTACAATGAGCAGTTCTTC. It specifies CASKWSGSDYNEQFF.

V and J are TRBV2 and TRBJ1-1; D is unresolved. The germline gives CDR1 SNHLY, CDR2 FYNNEI. V was cut by 6 bases and J by 1 base, with 9 bases left in between. The CDR3 spans 13 residues. CDR3 in amino acids: CASSQEGNTEAFF. As DNA, the CDR3 is TGTGCCAGCAGCCAGGAGGGGAACACTGAAGCTTTCTTT.

The rearrangement uses TRBV2 and TRBJ2-7; tentatively, D is TRBD2 (5 bases). The V end was cut by 8 bases, the J end by 0 bases, with 11 bases between. CDR1 and CDR2 from the germline V gene are SNHLY and FYNNEI. The CDR3 consists of 13 residues. CDR3 protein: CASEAELSYEQYF. The CDR3 nucleotides read TGTGCCAGCGAAGCGGAGCTCTCCTACGAGCAGTACTTC.

The J gene is TRBJ2-7, the V gene TRBV6-1, with 9 nucleotides matching TRBD1. Per the germline V gene, CDR1 is MNHNS and CDR2 is SASEGT. The CDR3 runs to 16 residues. With 3 bases clipped from V and 2 bases from J, the junction kept 8 bases outside the gene matches. The CDR3 DNA follows: TGTGCCAGCAGTGATCACATCCGACAGGGGGCCTACGAGCAGTACTTC. This translates into CASSDHIRQGAYEQYF.

The V gene is TRBV5-4, the J gene TRBJ2-7; 8 bases agree with TRBD2. The CDR3 is 15 amino acids. The J segment lost 5 bases and the V segment lost 2 bases, leaving 9 bases of the junction unmatched. From germline, CDR1 is SGHNT and CDR2 YYREEE (reference sequence). CDR3: CASSLVIAGMDEQYF. The CDR3 bases are TGTGCCAGCAGCTTAGTTATAGCGGGGATGGACGAGCAGTACTTC. Using reference TRBV5-4 and TRBJ2-7 for the parts outside the CDR3, the full variable domain is ETGVTQSPTHLIKTRGQQVTLRCSSQSGHNTVSWYQQALGQGPQFIFQYYREEENGRGNFPPRFSGLQFPNYSSELNVNALELDDSALYLCASSLVIAGMDEQYFGPGTRLTVT.

Only a few counts were recorded for this clone. A read error may account for a junction end that differs from germline. The chain combines TRBV5-1 with TRBJ2-7, with D perhaps matching TRBD2 (5 bases). The CDR3 runs to 16 residues. Germline loops: CDR1 SGHRS, CDR2 YFSETQ. The CDR3 bases are TGCGCCAGCAGCTTGGGTGACTACATGGCCTCCAACGAGCAGTACTTC. Its protein is CASSLGDYMASNEQYF. The full variable domain, its missing parts supplied by reference TRBV5-1 and TRBJ2-7, is KAGVTQTPRYLIKTRGQQVTLSCSPISGHRSVSWYQQTPGQGLQFLFEYFSETQRNKGNFPGRFSGRQFSNSRSEMNVSTLELGDSALYLCASSLGDYMASNEQYFGPGTRLTVT.

The V and J genes are TRBV28 and TRBJ2-1, with 7 bases lining up with TRBD2. CDR3 length equals 14 residues. Losses at the gene ends were 2 bases for V and 6 bases for J; bases not matched to a gene: 4. Germline CDR1 and CDR2: MDHEN and SYDVKM. CDR3 coding DNA: TGTGCCAGCAGTTTAAGGCGGGAGCCCAATGAGCAGTTCTTC. The encoded protein is CASSLRREPNEQFF.

This clone came up a few times. CDR3 bases: TGCGCCAGCAGCCAAGATGGCAGACTGGATGAAAAACTGTTTTTT. It encodes CASSQDGRLDEKLFF. This chain connects TRBV4-3 to TRBJ1-4; no reliable D call. Germline V CDR1 and CDR2: LGHNA, YSLEER. The V end was cut by 0 bases, the J end by 6 bases, with 11 bases between. This CDR3 has 15 amino acids.